This T cell receptor beta chain was sequenced during a study of response to subunit inactivated influenza vaccine. Regarding this clonotype: The antigen remains unidentified.

Broader study findings: After each seasonal influenza vaccination, few new T cells are recruited, the authors suggested.

TCRdb re-analysed the RT-PCR reads in MiXCR, keeping a single row per CDR3 protein. The sample has approximately 310,000 distinct CDR3 sequences, around a fifth seen once. The sample was PBMCs from blood, taken less than 22 months after vaccination. The source of this sequence is a man aged 45 to 70 who received an inactivated influenza vaccine.

The CDR3: CASSRTGGSTEAFF. The CDR3 region has the DNA TGTGCCAGCAGCCGGACAGGGGGTAGCACTGAAGCTTTCTTT. This chain uses TRBV14 with TRBJ1-1; 10 nucleotides agree with TRBD1. The CDR3 is made up of 14 amino acids. CDR1 SGHDN and CDR2 FVKESK come from the germline V gene. V lost 4 bases and J lost 4; bases outside the gene matches: 3.